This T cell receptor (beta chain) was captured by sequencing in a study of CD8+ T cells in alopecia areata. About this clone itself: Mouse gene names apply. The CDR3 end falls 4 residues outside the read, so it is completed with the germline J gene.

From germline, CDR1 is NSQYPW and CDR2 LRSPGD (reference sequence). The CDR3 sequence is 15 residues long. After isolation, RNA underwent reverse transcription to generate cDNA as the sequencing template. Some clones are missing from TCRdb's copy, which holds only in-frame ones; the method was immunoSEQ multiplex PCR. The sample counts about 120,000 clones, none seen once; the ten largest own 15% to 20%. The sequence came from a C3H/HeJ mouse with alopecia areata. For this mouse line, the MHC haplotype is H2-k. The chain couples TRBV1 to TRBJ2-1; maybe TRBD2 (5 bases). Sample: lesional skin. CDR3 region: CTCSADTGMGAEQFF. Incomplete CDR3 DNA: TGCACCTGCAGTGCAGATACGGGGATGGGGGCT.